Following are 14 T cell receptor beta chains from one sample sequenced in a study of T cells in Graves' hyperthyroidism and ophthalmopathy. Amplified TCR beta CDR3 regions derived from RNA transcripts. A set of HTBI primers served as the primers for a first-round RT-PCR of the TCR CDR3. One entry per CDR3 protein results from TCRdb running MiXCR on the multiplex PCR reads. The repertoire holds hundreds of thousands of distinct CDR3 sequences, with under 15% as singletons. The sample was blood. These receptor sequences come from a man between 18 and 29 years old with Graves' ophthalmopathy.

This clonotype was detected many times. Here the CDR3 DNA reads TGTGCCAGCTCACCACCCAGCCTAGCGGGGTTACATGAGCAGTTCTTC. Translated: CASSPPSLAGLHEQFF. J is TRBJ2-1 and V is TRBV18; 9 bases are shared with TRBD2. The V gene end was trimmed by 0 bases and the J gene end by 8 bases; junction bases not matched to a gene: 8. Germline loops: CDR1 KGHSH, CDR2 LQKENI. The CDR3 has 16 residues.

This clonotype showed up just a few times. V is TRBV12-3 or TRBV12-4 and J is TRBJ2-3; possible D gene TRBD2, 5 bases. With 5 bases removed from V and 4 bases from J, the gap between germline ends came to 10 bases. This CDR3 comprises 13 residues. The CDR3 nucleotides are TGTGCCAGCAGTACCGTCGGGGCAGATACGCAGTATTTT. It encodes CASSTVGADTQYF.

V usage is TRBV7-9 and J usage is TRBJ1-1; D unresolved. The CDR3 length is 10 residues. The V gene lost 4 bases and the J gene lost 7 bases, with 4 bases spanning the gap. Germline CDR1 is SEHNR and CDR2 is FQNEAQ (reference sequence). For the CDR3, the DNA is TGTGCCAGCAGCTCCAGTGAAGCTTTCTTT. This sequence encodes CASSSSEAFF.

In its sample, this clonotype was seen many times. The CDR3 here is CACHRFGPSEAFF. The CDR3 DNA sequence: TGTGCCTGCCACCGATTCGGGCCTAGTGAAGCTTTCTTT. The rearrangement links TRBV30 to TRBJ1-1; no firm D call. The CDR3 has 13 residues. Between the trimmed V and J ends, which lost 6 bases and 7 bases, there was a span of 18 bases. Germline CDR1 reads GTSNPN; CDR2 reads SVGIG (reference sequence).

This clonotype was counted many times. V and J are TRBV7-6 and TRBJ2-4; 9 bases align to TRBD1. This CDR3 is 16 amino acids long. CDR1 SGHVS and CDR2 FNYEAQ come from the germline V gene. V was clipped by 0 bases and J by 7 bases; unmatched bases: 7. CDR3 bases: TGTGCCAGCAGCTTAGCGGTTTGGGACAGGGACAACATTCAGTACTTC. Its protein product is CASSLAVWDRDNIQYF.

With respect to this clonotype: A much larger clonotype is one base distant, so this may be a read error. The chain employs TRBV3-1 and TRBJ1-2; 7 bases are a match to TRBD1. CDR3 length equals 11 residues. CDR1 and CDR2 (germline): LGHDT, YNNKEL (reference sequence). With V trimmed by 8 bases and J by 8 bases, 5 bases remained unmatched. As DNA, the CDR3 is TGTGCCAGCGGCACAGGGGACGGCTACACCTTC. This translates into CASGTGDGYTF.

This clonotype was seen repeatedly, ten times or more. Here the CDR3 reads CASSYMGQGGYTF. The CDR3 nucleotides are TGTGCCAGCAGTTACATGGGACAGGGTGGCTACACCTTC. V gene TRBV6-6 combines with J gene TRBJ1-2, with 9 bases matching TRBD1. Per the germline V gene, CDR1 is MNHNY and CDR2 is SVGAGI (reference sequence). The CDR3 is 13 residues long. With 2 bases clipped from V and 7 bases from J, the junction kept 2 bases outside the gene matches.

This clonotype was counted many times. The CDR3 here is CASSGTGGNSYEQYF. The CDR3, as DNA: TGCGCCAGCAGCGGGACAGGGGGAAACTCCTACGAGCAGTACTTC. The J gene is TRBJ2-7, the V gene TRBV5-1, with TRBD1 identical over 11 bases. This CDR3 contains 15 residues. J lost 0 bases, V lost 4 bases, and 3 bases had no gene match. CDR1 is SGHRS and CDR2 is YFSETQ in the germline V gene. The full variable domain, in which reference TRBV5-1 and TRBJ2-7 provide the parts outside the CDR3, is KAGVTQTPRYLIKTRGQQVTLSCSPISGHRSVSWYQQTPGQGLQFLFEYFSETQRNKGNFPGRFSGRQFSNSRSEMNVSTLELGDSALYLCASSGTGGNSYEQYFGPGTRLTVT.

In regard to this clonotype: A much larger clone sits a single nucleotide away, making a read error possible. CDR3 protein: CASSGQGSWDTGELFF. The CDR3 DNA reads TGCGCCAGCAGTGGTCAGGGGAGTTGGGACACCGGGGAGCTGTTTTTT. The chain joins TRBV10-1 to TRBJ2-2, with D perhaps matching TRBD1 (6 bases). The CDR3 covers 16 residues. Germline CDR1 WNHNN, CDR2 SYGVQD (reference sequence). V was trimmed by 4 bases and J by 3 bases, leaving 15 bases between them.

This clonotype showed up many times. CDR3 nucleotide sequence: TGTGCCAGCAGTTTGGAAGGGAGGCCCCGGGACGAGCAGTACTTC. Amino acids: CASSLEGRPRDEQYF. V gene TRBV27 combines with J gene TRBJ2-7; possible D gene TRBD2, 6 bases. CDR3 size: 15 residues. V was cut by 3 bases and J by 5 bases, with 17 bases left in between. Germline-derived CDR1 and CDR2 are MNHEY and SMNVEV (reference sequence).

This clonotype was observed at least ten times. CDR3: CASSASSINTEAFF. The CDR3 nucleotides read TGTGCCAGCAGTGCTAGTAGTATTAACACTGAAGCTTTCTTT. V is TRBV2 and J is TRBJ1-1; D gene uncertain. The CDR3 spans 14 residues. The V end lost 4 bases, the J end lost 2 bases, and 11 bases lay between the germline ends. Germline V CDR1 and CDR2: SNHLY, FYNNEI.

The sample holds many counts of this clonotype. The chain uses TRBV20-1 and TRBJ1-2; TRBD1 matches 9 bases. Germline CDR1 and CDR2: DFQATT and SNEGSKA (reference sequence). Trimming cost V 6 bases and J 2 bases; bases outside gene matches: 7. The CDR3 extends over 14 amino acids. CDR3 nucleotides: TGCAGTGCGAGAACAGGGGGCTTAAACTATGGCTACACCTTC. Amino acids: CSARTGGLNYGYTF.

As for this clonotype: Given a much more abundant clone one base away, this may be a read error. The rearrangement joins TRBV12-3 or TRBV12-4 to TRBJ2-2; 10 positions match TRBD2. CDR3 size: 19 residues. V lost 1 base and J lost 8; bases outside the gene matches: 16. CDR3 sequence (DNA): TGTGCCAGCAGTTTAGAAGGGTTATGGACTAGCGGTTTTGCAGGGGAGCTGTTTTTT. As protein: CASSLEGLWTSGFAGELFF.

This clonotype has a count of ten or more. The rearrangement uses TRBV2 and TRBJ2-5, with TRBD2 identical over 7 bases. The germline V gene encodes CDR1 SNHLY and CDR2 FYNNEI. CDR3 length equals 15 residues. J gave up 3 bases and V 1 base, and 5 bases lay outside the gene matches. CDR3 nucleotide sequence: TGTGCCAGCAGTGAAGATACAGCGGGGAAAGAGACCCAGTACTTC. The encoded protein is CASSEDTAGKETQYF.